These 3 T cell receptor beta chains were all obtained from the same sample, sequenced in a study of cytomegalovirus exposure and HLA in healthy donors (dated by TCRdb to the late 2010s). The library was prepared using the immunoSEQ multiplex PCR assay. A mixture of 60 forward primers for TCR Vbeta segments and 13 reverse primers for TCR Jbeta segments was used in the multiplex PCR. In TCRdb, the immuneACCESS table is reduced to in-frame sequences with V and J assigned. These tables do not hold every clone; where another copy was compared, an unresolved V gene accounts for under half, and the others remain unexplained. Recorded for this sample are roughly 98,000 clones; about four fifths of them occurred a single time. 3% of the sample belongs to the ten largest clones. Sequencing was performed on PBMCs. These receptors were obtained from a female donor in good health and CMV-seropositive.

This rearrangement joins TRBV7-2 to TRBJ1-2, with 7 bases that match TRBD1. This CDR3 has 12 amino acids. Germline V gene lookup returns CDR1 SGHTA and CDR2 FQGNSA. Losses at the gene ends were 4 bases for V and 7 bases for J; bases not matched to a gene: 3. The CDR3 nucleotides read TGTGCCAGCAGCTACAGGGGCTTTGGCTACACCTTC. This translates into CASSYRGFGYTF.

This chain links TRBV30 with TRBJ2-1; 8 nucleotides agree with TRBD2. The CDR3 spans 16 residues. Germline lookup yields CDR1 GTSNPN and CDR2 SVGIG (reference sequence). With V trimmed by 6 bases and J by 8 bases, 18 bases remained unmatched. Here the CDR3 DNA reads TGTGCCTGTGACTCCGGGACTAGTTATTCTGACGATGAGCAGTTCTTC. Translation gives CACDSGTSYSDDEQFF.

This sequence joins TRBV18 and TRBJ1-1; D remains ambiguous. Germline V gives CDR1 KGHSH, CDR2 LQKENI. The V end lost 2 bases, the J end lost 1 base, and 5 bases lay between the germline ends. This CDR3 is built from 13 residues. In DNA form, the CDR3 reads TGTGCCAGCTCACCAGGGCAGAACACTGAAGCTTTCTTT. Protein: CASSPGQNTEAFF.